A single T cell receptor (beta chain) is shown here with its context. Seattle participants joined during active infection and were tracked over time. The sample belongs to a study of blood T cell repertoires in COVID-19. For the study at large: Donors in the United States, Italy and Spain gave samples during acute or convalescent COVID-19.

As processed by the authors: Nucleated cell counts were estimated from reference gene primer amplification. Sequencing was performed with immunoSEQ multiplex PCR; in TCRdb, only in-frame clones are kept and a portion is missing. Clone size and V and J calls were adopted from that table, with D and trimming inferred from the DNA. This sample carries about 110,000 clones, around 78% of them seen once, and the ten largest clones take 6.2%. Germline CDR1 MNHNY, CDR2 SVGAGI (reference sequence). The CDR3 runs 14 residues. Trimming removed 4 bases from V and 5 bases from J; junction bases left unmatched: 3.

The chain combines TRBV6-6 with TRBJ1-1; TRBD1 agrees at 11 bases. This TCR derives from a man aged 80 or over with COVID-19, enrolled during active disease. What was sequenced was peripheral blood. The CDR3 loop reads CASSSGQGATEAFF. For the CDR3, the DNA is TGTGCCAGCAGTTCCGGACAGGGGGCAACTGAAGCTTTCTTT.